This T cell receptor beta chain was documented in a study of shared clonotypes between healthy human individuals. Assay: immunoSEQ multiplex PCR; the TCRdb copy retains only in-frame clones and omits some. The sample consists of a few million clones, 85% to 95% of them appearing once. Germline CDR1 reads KGHSH; CDR2 reads LQKENI. This CDR3 has 14 residues. Between the trimmed V and J ends, which lost 2 bases and 0 bases, there was a span of 7 bases. Sequencing input: naive CD4+ T cells sorted from blood. Regarding subset: CD45RA+ positively selected. V usage is TRBV18 and J usage is TRBJ1-2; D remains ambiguous. This TCR derives from a man younger than 35 in good health. Here the CDR3 DNA reads TGTGCCAGCTCACCAACCGAAACTAACTATGGCTACACCTTC. It codes for CASSPTETNYGYTF.